These 26 T cell receptor beta chains share one sample of origin, sequenced in a study of untreated major depressive disorder. General study results and limits: Depressed patients' CD4+ T cells carried increased TRBV05-01 (Vbeta 5.1) usage versus control CD4+ T cells.

Their recognized antigens are unknown. Repertoires were generated with immunoSEQ multiplex PCR, while TCRdb's copy carries only in-frame clones and drops some. The sample lists under 25,000 clones, 92% occurring once. Material for sequencing was CD4+ T cells from PBMCs. The receptors shown here come from a middle-aged woman with major depressive disorder.

V and J are TRBV7-9 and TRBJ1-2; the D gene is possibly TRBD1 (5 bases). This CDR3 is built from 16 residues. V dropped 2 bases and J dropped 8 bases, with 21 bases sitting between them. In germline, CDR1 is SEHNR, CDR2 FQNEAQ (reference sequence). This chain's CDR3 is CASSLRGPTDSDGYTF. In DNA, the CDR3 is TGTGCCAGCAGCTTAAGGGGTCCCACGGATTCAGACGGCTACACCTTC.

The V and J genes are TRBV6-5 and TRBJ1-1; D is undetermined. CDR1 is MNHEY, CDR2 SVGAGI, per germline. There are 14 residues in the CDR3. V shed 5 bases and J shed 1 base, with 11 bases lying between them. The CDR3 here is CASSQGNRNTEAFF. DNA of the CDR3: TGTGCCAGCAGTCAAGGCAACAGGAACACTGAAGCTTTCTTT.

This chain uses TRBV6-5 with TRBJ2-5; no definite D call. There are 12 residues in the CDR3. The germline gives CDR1 MNHEY, CDR2 SVGAGI. Deletions cut 5 bases from V and 5 bases from J, with 9 bases between. The CDR3 reads CASSHPAETQYF. The CDR3 nucleotides read TGTGCCAGCAGTCACCCCGCGGAGACCCAGTACTTC.

The chain combines TRBV9 with TRBJ2-1, with 11 nucleotides matching TRBD2. Germline V gene data show CDR1 as SGDLS and CDR2 as YYNGEE. V gave up 4 bases and J gave up 0 bases; unmatched junction bases: 9. The CDR3 spans 18 residues. The CDR3, as DNA: TGTGCCAGCAGCCATGGGACTAGCGGACCTAGCTCCTACAATGAGCAGTTCTTC. Translated: CASSHGTSGPSSYNEQFF.

CDR3 in DNA: TGTGCCAGCAGCTTTATCAGGGTGGGCGAGCAGTACGTC. This gives the protein CASSFIRVGEQYV. The J gene is TRBJ2-7, the V gene TRBV7-9; a possible D gene is TRBD1 (5 bases). This CDR3 has 13 residues. The V end lost 3 bases, the J end lost 6 bases, and 12 bases lay between the germline ends. CDR1 is SEHNR and CDR2 is FQNEAQ in the germline V gene (reference sequence).

J is TRBJ1-5 and V is TRBV19; no definite D call. The CDR3 loop spans 16 amino acids. Trimming took 1 base from V and 4 from J, leaving 14 bases between them. Germline CDR1 and CDR2: LNHDA and SQIVND (reference sequence). In DNA, the CDR3 is TGTGCCAGTAGTATAGCCGTCTATCGGGAGAATCAGCCCCAGCATTTT. It yields the protein CASSIAVYRENQPQHF.

The genes are TRBV5-4 and TRBJ2-1, with unresolved D. This CDR3 contains 14 residues. The germline gives CDR1 SGHNT, CDR2 YYREEE (reference sequence). V gave up 0 bases and J gave up 4 bases, with 8 bases separating them. The CDR3 DNA is TGTGCCAGCAGCTTGGGGGTGGGGTACAATGAGCAGTTCTTC. This sequence encodes CASSLGVGYNEQFF.

The rearrangement uses TRBV2 and TRBJ1-1, with D possibly being TRBD1 (5 bases). CDR3 length: 14 residues. Germline V gene lookup returns CDR1 SNHLY and CDR2 FYNNEI. V was clipped by 9 bases and J by 4 bases, with 18 bases between them. In DNA form, the CDR3 reads TGTGCCAGTTCCGTACGTCGGGGCGGCACTGAAGCTTTCTTT. Encoded protein: CASSVRRGGTEAFF.

This clone was counted only a few times. The rearrangement uses TRBV5-4 and TRBJ1-2, with 10 nucleotides matching TRBD1. The CDR3 has 14 residues. Germline CDR1 reads SGHNT; CDR2 reads YYREEE (reference sequence). V gave up 4 bases and J gave up 4 bases; unmatched junction bases: 4. The CDR3 here is CASSKGQGSYGYTF. The CDR3 nucleotides are TGTGCCAGCAGCAAGGGACAGGGGAGCTATGGCTACACCTTC.

Here the CDR3 DNA reads TGCGCCAGCAGCTTGGGGCAAGAGACCCAGTACTTC. Translation gives CASSLGQETQYF. This chain uses TRBV5-1 with TRBJ2-5; no firm D call. Germline V CDR1 and CDR2: SGHRS, YFSETQ. Trimming cost V 0 bases and J 2 bases, with 2 bases left between them. This CDR3 is built from 12 residues. The whole variable domain, filled in from reference TRBV5-1 and TRBJ2-5, reads KAGVTQTPRYLIKTRGQQVTLSCSPISGHRSVSWYQQTPGQGLQFLFEYFSETQRNKGNFPGRFSGRQFSNSRSEMNVSTLELGDSALYLCASSLGQETQYFGPGTRLLVL.

CDR3 DNA: TGTGCCAGCAGATACTACGGATTTTGGGACGAGCAGTACTTC. It encodes CASRYYGFWDEQYF. This sequence joins TRBV7-2 and TRBJ2-7; the D is unclear. V lost 6 bases and J lost 5, with 17 bases in between. This CDR3 region has 14 residues. Germline CDR1 reads SGHTA; CDR2 reads FQGNSA.

The V gene is TRBV7-2, the J gene TRBJ1-3, with D possibly TRBD1 on 6 matching bases. V lost 6 bases to trimming and J lost 1 base, with 19 bases between them. CDR1 is SGHTA, CDR2 FQGNSA, per germline. CDR3 size: 17 residues. The CDR3 is CASSSRGGMVSGNTIYF. DNA of the CDR3: TGTGCCAGCAGTTCAAGGGGGGGGATGGTTTCTGGAAACACCATATATTTT.

The genes are TRBV7-2 and TRBJ1-2; D call uncertain. The germline gives CDR1 SGHTA, CDR2 FQGNSA. CDR3 length: 13 amino acids. V was trimmed by 2 bases and J by 5 bases, leaving 9 bases between them. The CDR3 bases are TGTGCCAGCAGCTTAAGGTCAGAGTATGGCTACACCTTC. It specifies CASSLRSEYGYTF. Looking up the rest from reference TRBV7-2 and TRBJ1-2 gives the full variable domain: GAGVSQSPSNKVTEKGKDVELRCDPISGHTALYWYRQSLGQGLEFLIYFQGNSAPDKSGLPSDRFSAERTGGSVSTLTIQRTQQEDSAVYLCASSLRSEYGYTFGSGTRLTVV.

The chain is built from TRBV6-1 and TRBJ2-5; D perhaps matches TRBD2 (7 bases). Trimming took off 6 bases at V and 0 bases at J, with 11 bases between the two ends. Per the germline V gene, CDR1 is MNHNS and CDR2 is SASEGT. The CDR3 length is 14 residues. CDR3 in amino acids: CASSRGGDQETQYF. The CDR3 nucleotides read TGTGCCAGCAGCAGAGGGGGGGACCAAGAGACCCAGTACTTC.

A remark on this clone: One junction end does not reproduce the germline sequence, and a read error may be involved. The CDR3 nucleotides read TGTGCCAGTCGCCTAGGGAGCTCCAATAATTCACCCCTCCACTTT. This gives the protein CASRLGSSNNSPLHF. The chain joins TRBV11-2 to TRBJ1-6; D is ambiguous. Germline V lookup: CDR1 SGHAT, CDR2 FQNNGV. The CDR3 extends over 15 amino acids.

The chain is built from TRBV10-1 and TRBJ1-1; 8 bases align to TRBD1. Germline CDR1 and CDR2: WNHNN and SYGVQD (reference sequence). J was trimmed by 1 base and V by 7 bases; bases with no gene match: 5. The CDR3 contains 14 residues. This CDR3 is CASTSGGANTEAFF. Here the CDR3 DNA reads TGCGCCAGCACCTCAGGGGGCGCGAACACTGAAGCTTTCTTT.

The CDR3 loop is CASSLGQLGEQYF. In nucleotides, the CDR3 is TGTGCCAGCAGTCTAGGACAGCTCGGCGAGCAGTACTTC. The V gene is TRBV6-5, the J gene TRBJ2-7, with a weak D call TRBD1 (6 bases). The CDR3 covers 13 residues. Germline values: CDR1 MNHEY, CDR2 SVGAGI. Trimming cost V 5 bases and J 6 bases, with 14 bases left between them.

This sequence joins TRBV5-1 and TRBJ1-3, with a tentative D call TRBD1 (5 bases). Germline V lookup: CDR1 SGHRS, CDR2 YFSETQ. Trimming removed 2 bases at V and 2 bases at J, with 14 bases between. There are 16 residues in the CDR3. CDR3 sequence reads: CASSLNRQKTGNTIYF. The CDR3 DNA reads TGCGCCAGCAGCTTAAATAGACAGAAGACTGGAAACACCATATATTTT. Filled out from reference TRBV5-1 and TRBJ1-3, the complete variable domain reads KAGVTQTPRYLIKTRGQQVTLSCSPISGHRSVSWYQQTPGQGLQFLFEYFSETQRNKGNFPGRFSGRQFSNSRSEMNVSTLELGDSALYLCASSLNRQKTGNTIYFGEGSWLTVV.

The gene calls are TRBV5-1 and TRBJ1-6; 7 positions match TRBD1. There are 15 residues in the CDR3. Germline CDR1 SGHRS, CDR2 YFSETQ. V shed 6 bases, J shed 7 bases, and the junction held 10 bases outside the gene matches. The CDR3: CASTQTGEGNSPLHF. The CDR3 DNA is TGCGCCAGCACCCAAACAGGGGAAGGAAATTCACCCCTCCACTTT. Full variable domain (outside the CDR3, taken from reference TRBV5-1 and TRBJ1-6): KAGVTQTPRYLIKTRGQQVTLSCSPISGHRSVSWYQQTPGQGLQFLFEYFSETQRNKGNFPGRFSGRQFSNSRSEMNVSTLELGDSALYLCASTQTGEGNSPLHFGNGTRLTVT.

Only one count was recorded for this clone. This rearrangement joins TRBV20-1 to TRBJ2-2, with a possible D match to TRBD1 (5 bases). CDR3 size: 11 residues. CDR1 is DFQATT and CDR2 is SNEGSKA in the germline V gene (reference sequence). CDR3 bases: TGCAGCTTACCAGGGAACGGGGAGCTGTTTTTT. Residues: CSLPGNGELFF.

The rearrangement links TRBV7-3 to TRBJ1-1; a weak D match, TRBD1 (5 bases). Germline CDR1 and CDR2: SGHTA and FQGTGA. The ends were cut back, 4 bases at V and 2 bases at J, with 8 bases in the middle. The CDR3 contains 13 residues. CDR3 sequence reads: CASSSQGNTEAFF. The CDR3 DNA is TGTGCCAGCAGCTCCCAGGGTAACACTGAAGCTTTCTTT.

The chain recombines TRBV6-1 with TRBJ2-7; D ambiguous. There are 13 residues in the CDR3. Germline V gene data show CDR1 as MNHNS and CDR2 as SASEGT. V dropped 7 bases and J dropped 2 bases, with 12 bases sitting between them. The CDR3, as DNA: TGTGCCAGCATACGAGGCCCAGCCTACGAGCAGTACGTC. Protein sequence: CASIRGPAYEQYV.

The chain links TRBV30 to TRBJ1-1, with unresolved D. This CDR3 has 12 residues. CDR1 GTSNPN and CDR2 SVGIG come from the germline V gene (reference sequence). Trimming removed 0 bases at V and 11 bases at J, with 13 bases between. The CDR3 loop is CAWSVRGPGAFF. Written as DNA, the CDR3 is TGTGCCTGGAGTGTACGGGGTCCGGGGGCTTTCTTT.

The chain joins TRBV11-3 to TRBJ2-1; D might be TRBD2 (6 bases). The CDR3 runs to 12 residues. Germline-derived CDR1 and CDR2 are SGHNT and YENEEA. The V and J ends lost 5 bases and 7 bases respectively, with 9 bases between them. DNA of the CDR3: TGTGCCAGCAGCCCCGCGGGGAATGAGCAGTTCTTC. Amino acid sequence: CASSPAGNEQFF.

This rearrangement joins TRBV5-1 to TRBJ2-7; possibly TRBD1 for D (7 bases). Germline V lookup: CDR1 SGHRS, CDR2 YFSETQ. The CDR3 length is 16 residues. Trimming shortened V by 5 bases and J by 7 bases, and 25 bases separated the two germline ends. CDR3 residues: CASSRGEGLQGREQYV. CDR3 DNA sequence: TGCGCCAGCAGTCGCGGGGAAGGCCTACAGGGGAGAGAGCAGTACGTC.

This sequence joins TRBV2 and TRBJ1-1; D is unclear. CDR1 and CDR2 (germline): SNHLY, FYNNEI. The V end lost 6 bases, the J end lost 3 bases, and 5 bases lay between the germline ends. The CDR3 has 11 amino acids. CDR3 loop: CASSEYTEAFF. The CDR3 coding sequence is TGTGCCAGCAGCGAGTACACTGAAGCTTTCTTT. Full variable domain (rest looked up from reference TRBV2 and TRBJ1-1): EPEVTQTPSHQVTQMGQEVILRCVPISNHLYFYWYRQILGQKVEFLVSFYNNEISEKSEIFDDQFSVERPDGSNFTLKIRSTKLEDSAMYFCASSEYTEAFFGQGTRLTVV.